The 10 T cell receptor beta chains below were found in one sample sequenced in a study of blood T cell repertoires in COVID-19. Measured with immunoSEQ multiplex PCR; TCRdb has only the in-frame clones, and not every one. The sample lists just over 70,000 clones, about four fifths occurring once. Specimen: peripheral blood. All receptors derive from a man in his sixties or seventies who had recovered from COVID-19.

The chain couples TRBV6-5 to TRBJ2-3, with TRBD2 matching over 10 bases. The CDR3 is made up of 15 amino acids. Germline V CDR1 and CDR2: MNHEY, SVGAGI. V shed 5 bases, J shed 3 bases, and the junction held 5 bases outside the gene matches. Here the CDR3 DNA reads TGTGCCAGCAGTCCCCCTAGCGGGAGTACAGATACGCAGTATTTT. Protein sequence: CASSPPSGSTDTQYF.

This chain links TRBV9 with TRBJ1-2; 9 bases align to TRBD1. The V gene's germline CDR1 is SGDLS and CDR2 YYNGEE. There are 15 residues in the CDR3. V lost 4 bases, J lost 6 bases, and 10 bases stayed unmatched. CDR3: CASSSRTGVGDGYTF. In nucleotides, the CDR3 is TGTGCCAGCAGCTCCCGGACAGGGGTGGGCGATGGCTACACCTTC.

The CDR3 protein is CASSLPFGGGQGPNGYTF. CDR3 nucleotide sequence: TGCGCCAGCAGCTTGCCTTTTGGGGGTGGACAGGGGCCAAATGGCTACACCTTC. The V and J genes are TRBV5-1 and TRBJ1-2; 9 positions match TRBD1. The germline V gene has CDR1 SGHRS and CDR2 YFSETQ. J lost 6 bases, V lost 1 base, and 16 bases had no gene match. This CDR3 is built from 18 residues.

This chain connects TRBV7-3 to TRBJ2-6, with a possible D match to TRBD2 (5 bases). Deletions cut 5 bases from V and 0 bases from J, with 11 bases between. The CDR3 sequence is 16 residues long. The germline gives CDR1 SGHTA, CDR2 FQGTGA. The CDR3 spells CASSPGWGSGANVLTF. The DNA of the CDR3 is TGTGCCAGCAGCCCGGGGTGGGGCTCTGGGGCCAACGTCCTGACTTTC.

The chain combines TRBV3-1 (or the pseudogene TRBV3-2) with TRBJ1-4; 9 positions match TRBD1. The CDR3 is 15 residues long. Germline CDR1 and CDR2: LGHDT and YNNKEL (reference sequence). V trimming: 3 bases; J trimming: 8 bases; junction bases outside the gene matches: 7. DNA for the CDR3: TGTGCCAGCAGCCATATGGGACAGGGTGGCGAAAAACTGTTTTTT. It codes for CASSHMGQGGEKLFF.

V is TRBV12-3 or TRBV12-4 and J is TRBJ1-6, with no clear D. The CDR3 contains 13 residues. The germline V and J ends were trimmed by 6 bases and 8 bases, with 11 bases remaining between them. CDR3 DNA: TGTGCCAGCAGCCTCCAAAGCGATTCACCCCTCCACTTT. Amino acid sequence: CASSLQSDSPLHF.

This chain joins TRBV28 and TRBJ2-7; 8 bases line up with TRBD1. Germline assignment: CDR1 MDHEN and CDR2 SYDVKM. The CDR3 covers 14 residues. J gave up 2 bases and V 6 bases, and 6 bases lay outside the gene matches. CDR3 sequence reads: CASSRTGKPYEQYF. The CDR3 DNA sequence: TGTGCCAGCAGCCGGACAGGGAAACCCTACGAGCAGTACTTC.

The CDR3 is CASSLAGTRDQPQHF. CDR3 DNA sequence: TGCGCCAGCAGCTTGGCAGGGACAAGGGATCAGCCCCAGCATTTT. The rearrangement joins TRBV5-1 to TRBJ1-5, with a weak D call TRBD1 (6 bases). V was clipped by 0 bases and J by 5 bases, with 12 bases between them. CDR1 and CDR2 (germline): SGHRS, YFSETQ. The CDR3 has 15 residues.

There are many counts of this clone. The V and J genes are TRBV7-9 and TRBJ1-3, with D possibly TRBD1 on 5 matching bases. The V gene lost 5 bases and the J gene lost 0 bases, with 17 bases spanning the gap. The CDR3 length is 17 residues. The germline gives CDR1 SEHNR, CDR2 FQNEAQ (reference sequence). The CDR3 bases are TGTGCCAGCAGCGGATATCGACAGAGATACTCTGGAAACACCATATATTTT. This codes for CASSGYRQRYSGNTIYF. The variable domain in full, with the rest retrieved from reference TRBV7-9 and TRBJ1-3, is DTGVSQNPRHKITKRGQNVTFRCDPISEHNRLYWYRQTLGQGPEFLTYFQNEAQLEKSRLLSDRFSAERPKGSFSTLEIQRTEQGDSAMYLCASSGYRQRYSGNTIYFGEGSWLTVV.

This clone occurred a few times. The J gene is TRBJ1-4, the V gene TRBV4-1; D might be TRBD1 (5 bases). The CDR3 length is 15 residues. Trimming left V 1 base short and J 7 bases short, with 13 bases between. CDR1 and CDR2 from the germline V gene are MGHRA and YSYEKL. As DNA, the CDR3 is TGCGCCAGCAGCCAAGCGGGAGCGGGGGGTGAAAAACTGTTTTTT. Amino acid sequence: CASSQAGAGGEKLFF.